A selection of T cell receptor beta chains follows, all from one sample in a study of OX40 agonist ivuxolimab in advanced cancers. The data were produced by immunoSEQ multiplex PCR, yet TCRdb's version contains in-frame clones alone and is incomplete. The table shows 80,000 to 100,000 clones, with roughly 94% occurring only once. The material was CD4+ or CD8+ T cells sorted from blood, obtained in a trial of the OX40 agonist ivuxolimab. These receptors came from an adult with an advanced solid tumor such as melanoma, head and neck, liver or kidney cancer. Both conserved end residues are part of each CDR3. Each record gives: V gene, CDR3 length, D gene, J gene, clone size, CDR3 DNA, CDR3 protein. The D gene is left open where the match is weak. The size field is filled for only some rows; it gives once, few, many or a size class.

V: TRBV7-2; length: 15; D: NA; J: TRBJ1-1; size: NA; DNA: TGTGCCAGCAGCCCCTCCGGCGGGGCCATCACTGAAGCTTTCTTT; CDR3: CASSPSGGAITEAFF
V: TRBV25-1; length: 13; D: NA; J: TRBJ1-1; size: few; DNA: TGTGCCAGCAGCGCAGGGTCCAACACTGAAGCTTTCTTT; CDR3: CASSAGSNTEAFF
V: TRBV5-4; length: 15; D: NA; J: TRBJ2-5; size: NA; DNA: TGTGCCAGCAGCTTGCAGGGGCTGGGCGGAGAGACCCAGTACTTC; CDR3: CASSLQGLGGETQYF
V: TRBV6-1; length: 15; D: TRBD2; J: TRBJ2-2; size: NA; DNA: TGTGCCAGCAGCTTACTAGCGGGATACACCGGGGAGCTGTTTTTT; CDR3: CASSLLAGYTGELFF
V: TRBV5-1; length: 14; D: TRBD1; J: TRBJ1-4; size: NA; DNA: TGCGCCAGCAGCTTGGGACAGGGCAATGAAAAACTGTTTTTT; CDR3: CASSLGQGNEKLFF
V: TRBV29-1; length: 18; D: NA; J: TRBJ2-6; size: NA; DNA: TGCAGCGTTGAAGACGAGAGACGAATCCTCTCTGGGGCCAACGTCCTGACTTTC; CDR3: CSVEDERRILSGANVLTF
V: TRBV2; length: 13; D: NA; J: TRBJ2-5; size: NA; DNA: TGTGCCGGGGCGGGGGCCATGGGGGAGACCCAGTACTTC; CDR3: CAGAGAMGETQYF
V: TRBV9; length: 15; D: TRBD1; J: TRBJ1-2; size: NA; DNA: TGTGCCAGCAGCGGAGATTCCAGGGGGGATTATGGCTACACCTTC; CDR3: CASSGDSRGDYGYTF
V: TRBV28; length: 14; D: TRBD1; J: TRBJ2-7; size: NA; DNA: TGTGCCAGCAGTTTACACGACAGGGGGAACGAGCAGTACTTC; CDR3: CASSLHDRGNEQYF
V: TRBV10-3; length: 16; D: TRBD1; J: TRBJ1-5; size: NA; DNA: TGTGCCATCAATTCGGACAGGGATTATAGCAATCAGCCCCAGCATTTT; CDR3: CAINSDRDYSNQPQHF
V: TRBV28; length: 16; D: TRBD1; J: TRBJ2-7; size: NA; DNA: TGTGCCAGTCGGACAGGGGGCCTAGCGGGGCTATACGAGCAGTACTTC; CDR3: CASRTGGLAGLYEQYF
V: TRBV29-1; length: 17; D: TRBD2; J: TRBJ2-3; size: NA; DNA: TGCAGCGTTGAAGATGAGCTAGCGGGAGGGTTTACAGATACGCAGTATTTT; CDR3: CSVEDELAGGFTDTQYF
V: TRBV19; length: 15; D: NA; J: TRBJ2-2; size: NA; DNA: TGTGCCAGTAGTAGGATACTGGGGGACACCGGGGAGCTGTTTTTT; CDR3: CASSRILGDTGELFF
V: TRBV30; length: 11; D: NA; J: TRBJ1-5; size: NA; DNA: TGTGCCTGGAGTACCACGGCGACCCAGCATTTT; CDR3: CAWSTTATQHF
V: TRBV4-1; length: 15; D: NA; J: TRBJ1-2; size: NA; DNA: TGCGCCAGCAGCCAAGATAGACAGGCTAACTATGGCTACACCTTC; CDR3: CASSQDRQANYGYTF
V: TRBV5-1; length: 16; D: NA; J: TRBJ2-7; size: once; DNA: TGCGCCAGCAGCCATGGAGGGGCCCCCAGCTCCTACGAGCAGTACTTC; CDR3: CASSHGGAPSSYEQYF
V: TRBV10-3; length: 14; D: NA; J: TRBJ2-3; size: NA; DNA: TGTGCCATTGCCGGGACACCTAGCACAGATACGCAGTATTTT; CDR3: CAIAGTPSTDTQYF
V: TRBV4-1; length: 15; D: TRBD2; J: TRBJ2-3; size: NA; DNA: TGCGCCAGCCGAAGACTAGCGGGGGTCACAGATACGCAGTATTTT; CDR3: CASRRLAGVTDTQYF
V: TRBV19; length: 17; D: TRBD1; J: TRBJ1-5; size: NA; DNA: TGTGCCAGTAATACTTACGCCGGGACAGGGGGCGCAGGGCCCCAGCATTTT; CDR3: CASNTYAGTGGAGPQHF
V: TRBV28; length: 11; D: NA; J: TRBJ2-7; size: NA; DNA: TGTGCCAGCAGTCTACGCTACGAGCAGTACTTC; CDR3: CASSLRYEQYF
V: TRBV7-2; length: 13; D: TRBD1; J: TRBJ2-3; size: NA; DNA: TGTGCCAGCAGCTTCCTACAGGGGGATACGCAGTATTTT; CDR3: CASSFLQGDTQYF
V: TRBV10-1; length: 13; D: NA; J: TRBJ1-5; size: NA; DNA: TGCGCCAGCTCAGACAGTTACAATCAGCCCCAGCATTTT; CDR3: CASSDSYNQPQHF
V: TRBV19; length: 15; D: NA; J: TRBJ2-7; size: NA; DNA: TGTGCCAGTAGTTCCCCCGGGGAAATTTACGGCGAGCAGTACTTC; CDR3: CASSSPGEIYGEQYF
V: TRBV14; length: 14; D: NA; J: TRBJ2-5; size: once; DNA: TGTGCCAGCAGCCAGCACAGGCTCCAAGAGACCCAGTACTTC; CDR3: CASSQHRLQETQYF
V: TRBV7-2; length: 16; D: NA; J: TRBJ1-6; size: once; DNA: TGTGCCAGCAGCCTGAACACCGGGGTTGGAAATTCACCCCTCCACTTT; CDR3: CASSLNTGVGNSPLHF
V: TRBV7-2; length: 15; D: NA; J: TRBJ2-3; size: NA; DNA: TGTGCCAGCAGCTTAAGAGGAGTATCAGCAGATACGCAGTATTTT; CDR3: CASSLRGVSADTQYF